One and the same sample provided the 6 T cell receptor beta chains below, sequenced in a study of CD8 T cells in cerebrospinal fluid in Alzheimer's disease. Following a re-call of the 10x single-cell sequencing reads, TCRdb has one entry per CDR3 protein and lacks DNA. Its table lists over 1,400 distinct CDR3 sequences. The material sequenced was cerebrospinal fluid. The receptors shown here come from a human donor with mild cognitive impairment.

Considering frequency, this clonotype is medium-sized (0.01 to 0.1%). The V call is TRBV3-1, the J call TRBJ2-2. This CDR3 is 12 amino acids long. Germline V gives CDR1 LGHDT, CDR2 YNNKEL (reference sequence). The CDR3 loop is CASSRYTGELFF.

V is TRBV5-1 and J is TRBJ1-1. The CDR3 is 14 residues long. Germline CDR1 reads SGHRS; CDR2 reads YFSETQ. The CDR3 reads CASSLDGMNTEAFF.

This clonotype is large by frequency. The V gene is TRBV11-2, the J gene TRBJ1-6. Germline CDR1 is SGHAT and CDR2 is FQNNGV. CDR3 length equals 15 residues. CDR3: CASSLEIGPNSPLHF. Using reference TRBV11-2 and TRBJ1-6 for the parts outside the CDR3, the full variable domain is EAGVAQSPRYKIIEKRQSVAFWCNPISGHATLYWYQQILGQGPKLLIQFQNNGVVDDSQLPKDRFSAERLKGVDSTLKIQPAKLEDSAVYLCASSLEIGPNSPLHFGNGTRLTVT.

The chain joins TRBV6-5 to TRBJ2-1. In germline, CDR1 is MNHEY, CDR2 SVGAGI. The CDR3 runs 14 residues. The CDR3: CASSYEGPYNEQFF.

Frequency places this clonotype as medium-sized. The gene calls are TRBV6-5 and TRBJ1-2. The length of the CDR3 is 16 residues. In germline, CDR1 is MNHEY, CDR2 SVGAGI. The CDR3 protein is CASSYSYGGPADGYTF.

This clonotype is called medium-sized (0.01 to 0.1%) based on its frequency. The J gene is TRBJ1-2, the V gene TRBV10-3; the D gene TCRdb calls, TRBD1, cannot be checked with no DNA. Germline lookup yields CDR1 ENHRY and CDR2 SYGVKD. This CDR3 is built from 15 residues. The CDR3 here is CAISAERNRGSGYTF.